The rows below give T cell receptor beta chains drawn from one sample of a study of blood T cell repertoires in COVID-19. Produced via immunoSEQ multiplex PCR; TCRdb's table is partial and in-frame only. The sample records some 290,000 clones, approximately 90% being singletons. Sequences were obtained from PBMCs or T cells enriched from blood (not recorded which). All receptors come from a woman in her thirties or forties with acute COVID-19. The CDR3 runs from the conserved cysteine through the conserved F or W. The order of the fields is V gene, CDR3 length, J gene, CDR3 protein.

v_call: TRBV20-1
cdr3_length: 13
j_call: TRBJ1-5
cdr3_aa: CSASTTSNQPQHF

v_call: TRBV30
cdr3_length: 15
j_call: TRBJ1-6
cdr3_aa: CAWVTLGRESSPLHF

v_call: TRBV11-3
cdr3_length: 16
j_call: TRBJ2-7
cdr3_aa: CASSSPGTDHYYEQYF

v_call: TRBV11-3
cdr3_length: 16
j_call: TRBJ1-5
cdr3_aa: CASSLGGQSLNQPQHF

v_call: TRBV6-1
cdr3_length: 13
j_call: TRBJ2-2
cdr3_aa: CASSETSPGELFF

v_call: TRBV9
cdr3_length: 14
j_call: TRBJ2-5
cdr3_aa: CASSGGTDQETQYF

v_call: TRBV3-1/TRBV3-2
cdr3_length: 13
j_call: TRBJ1-2
cdr3_aa: CASSQIEKEGYTF

v_call: TRBV11-2
cdr3_length: 16
j_call: TRBJ1-3
cdr3_aa: CASSLGTFQAGNTIYF

v_call: TRBV7-8
cdr3_length: 16
j_call: TRBJ1-6
cdr3_aa: CASSLATTAYNSPLHF

v_call: TRBV5-4
cdr3_length: 14
j_call: TRBJ1-1
cdr3_aa: CASSWAGGITEAFF

v_call: TRBV7-9
cdr3_length: 15
j_call: TRBJ2-7
cdr3_aa: CASSPQREGSWEQYF

v_call: TRBV10-3
cdr3_length: 14
j_call: TRBJ1-5
cdr3_aa: CAISEGQNWQPQHF

v_call: TRBV24-1
cdr3_length: 16
j_call: TRBJ2-1
cdr3_aa: CATSDRSGRRGNEQFF

v_call: TRBV9
cdr3_length: 15
j_call: TRBJ2-1
cdr3_aa: CASSSGTGGVDEQFF

v_call: TRBV11-2
cdr3_length: 14
j_call: TRBJ2-7
cdr3_aa: CASSLGGATYEQYF

v_call: TRBV9
cdr3_length: 15
j_call: TRBJ2-3
cdr3_aa: CASSARALGGDTQYF

v_call: TRBV11-2
cdr3_length: 13
j_call: TRBJ1-2
cdr3_aa: CASSPRLNSGYTF

v_call: TRBV7-9
cdr3_length: 14
j_call: TRBJ1-4
cdr3_aa: CASGRLGGNEKLFF

v_call: TRBV20-1
cdr3_length: 13
j_call: TRBJ1-3
cdr3_aa: CSASRGRGDTIYF

v_call: TRBV30
cdr3_length: 13
j_call: TRBJ1-2
cdr3_aa: CAWRVRGGYGYTF

v_call: TRBV7-9
cdr3_length: 15
j_call: TRBJ1-6
cdr3_aa: CASSFPGGFNSPLHF

v_call: TRBV28
cdr3_length: 11
j_call: TRBJ2-7
cdr3_aa: CASTSRGEQYF

v_call: TRBV30
cdr3_length: 15
j_call: TRBJ2-1
cdr3_aa: CAWTLAGGPYNEQFF

v_call: TRBV24-1
cdr3_length: 19
j_call: TRBJ2-1
cdr3_aa: CATSDRSTSGTSSYNEQFF

v_call: TRBV7-2
cdr3_length: 15
j_call: TRBJ1-1
cdr3_aa: CASSPQVHVNTEAFF

v_call: TRBV2
cdr3_length: 13
j_call: TRBJ2-7
cdr3_aa: CASCRDRGNEQYF

v_call: TRBV28
cdr3_length: 15
j_call: TRBJ1-1
cdr3_aa: CASSPPGQPNTEAFF

v_call: TRBV27
cdr3_length: 15
j_call: TRBJ2-1
cdr3_aa: CASSSGRAGYNEQFF

v_call: TRBV2
cdr3_length: 13
j_call: TRBJ2-1
cdr3_aa: CASRVRAGNEQFF

v_call: TRBV29-1
cdr3_length: 14
j_call: TRBJ2-5
cdr3_aa: CSVGGSGEFRTQYF

v_call: TRBV11-2
cdr3_length: 15
j_call: TRBJ2-3
cdr3_aa: CASRPTSGRADTQYF

v_call: TRBV2
cdr3_length: 13
j_call: TRBJ2-1
cdr3_aa: CASSGTDYNEQFF

v_call: TRBV25-1
cdr3_length: 14
j_call: TRBJ2-7
cdr3_aa: CASSEWTGSYEQYF

v_call: TRBV2
cdr3_length: 12
j_call: TRBJ1-4
cdr3_aa: CASSELRGQLFF

v_call: TRBV19
cdr3_length: 13
j_call: TRBJ1-2
cdr3_aa: CASRLRQGRGYTF

v_call: TRBV6-5
cdr3_length: 15
j_call: TRBJ1-3
cdr3_aa: CAAGAGSGPGNTIYF

v_call: TRBV11-2
cdr3_length: 14
j_call: TRBJ2-7
cdr3_aa: CASSLVLGSYEQYF

v_call: TRBV6-2/TRBV6-3
cdr3_length: 12
j_call: TRBJ2-7
cdr3_aa: CASSYTLARQYF

v_call: TRBV7-9
cdr3_length: 15
j_call: TRBJ2-1
cdr3_aa: CASSLSGRGLHEQFF

v_call: TRBV11-2
cdr3_length: 15
j_call: TRBJ2-3
cdr3_aa: CASSLQGYGTDTQYF

v_call: TRBV6-1
cdr3_length: 16
j_call: TRBJ2-3
cdr3_aa: CASSVAPAVSTDTQYF

v_call: TRBV28
cdr3_length: 15
j_call: TRBJ1-5
cdr3_aa: CASSTTGQGNQPQHF

v_call: TRBV5-1
cdr3_length: 15
j_call: TRBJ2-7
cdr3_aa: CASSLGGGGPYEQYF

v_call: TRBV11-1
cdr3_length: 16
j_call: TRBJ1-3
cdr3_aa: CASSLVGRTSGNTIYF

v_call: TRBV6-5
cdr3_length: 13
j_call: TRBJ1-1
cdr3_aa: CASSLGANTEAFF

v_call: TRBV2
cdr3_length: 12
j_call: TRBJ2-3
cdr3_aa: CASRAYTDTQYF

v_call: TRBV5-6
cdr3_length: 13
j_call: TRBJ1-2
cdr3_aa: CASSLQGARGYTF